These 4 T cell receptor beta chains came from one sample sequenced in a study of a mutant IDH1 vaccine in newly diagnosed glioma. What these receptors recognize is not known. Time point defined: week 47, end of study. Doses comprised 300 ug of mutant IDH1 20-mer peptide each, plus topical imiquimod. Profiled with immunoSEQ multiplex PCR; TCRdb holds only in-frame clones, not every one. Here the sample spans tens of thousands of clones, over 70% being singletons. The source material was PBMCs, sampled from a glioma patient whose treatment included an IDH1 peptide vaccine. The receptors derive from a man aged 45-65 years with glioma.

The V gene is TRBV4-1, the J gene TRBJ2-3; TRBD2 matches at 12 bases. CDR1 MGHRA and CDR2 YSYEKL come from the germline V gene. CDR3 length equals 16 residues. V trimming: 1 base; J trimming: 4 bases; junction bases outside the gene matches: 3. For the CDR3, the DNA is TGCGCCAGCAGCCAAGGACCTAGCGGGGGGGCAGATACGCAGTATTTT. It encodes CASSQGPSGGADTQYF.

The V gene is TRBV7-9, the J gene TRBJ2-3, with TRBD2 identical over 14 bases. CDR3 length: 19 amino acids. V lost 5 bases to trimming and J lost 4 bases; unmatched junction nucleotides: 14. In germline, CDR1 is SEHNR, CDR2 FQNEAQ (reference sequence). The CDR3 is CASSHRQRTSGGPSDTQYF. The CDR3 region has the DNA TGTGCCAGCAGCCATAGACAGAGGACTAGCGGGGGGCCTTCAGATACGCAGTATTTT.

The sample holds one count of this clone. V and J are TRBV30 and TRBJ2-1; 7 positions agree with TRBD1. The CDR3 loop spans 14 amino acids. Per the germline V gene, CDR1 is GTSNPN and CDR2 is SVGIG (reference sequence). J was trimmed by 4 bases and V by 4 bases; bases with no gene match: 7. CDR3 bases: TGTGCCTGGAACTGGGACAGACGATACAATGAGCAGTTCTTC. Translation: CAWNWDRRYNEQFF.

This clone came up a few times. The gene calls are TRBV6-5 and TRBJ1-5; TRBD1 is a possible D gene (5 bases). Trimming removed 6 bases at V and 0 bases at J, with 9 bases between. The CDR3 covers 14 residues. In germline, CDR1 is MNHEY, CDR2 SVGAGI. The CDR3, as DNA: TGTGCCAGCAGCAGAACAGGTAGCAATCAGCCCCAGCATTTT. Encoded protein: CASSRTGSNQPQHF.